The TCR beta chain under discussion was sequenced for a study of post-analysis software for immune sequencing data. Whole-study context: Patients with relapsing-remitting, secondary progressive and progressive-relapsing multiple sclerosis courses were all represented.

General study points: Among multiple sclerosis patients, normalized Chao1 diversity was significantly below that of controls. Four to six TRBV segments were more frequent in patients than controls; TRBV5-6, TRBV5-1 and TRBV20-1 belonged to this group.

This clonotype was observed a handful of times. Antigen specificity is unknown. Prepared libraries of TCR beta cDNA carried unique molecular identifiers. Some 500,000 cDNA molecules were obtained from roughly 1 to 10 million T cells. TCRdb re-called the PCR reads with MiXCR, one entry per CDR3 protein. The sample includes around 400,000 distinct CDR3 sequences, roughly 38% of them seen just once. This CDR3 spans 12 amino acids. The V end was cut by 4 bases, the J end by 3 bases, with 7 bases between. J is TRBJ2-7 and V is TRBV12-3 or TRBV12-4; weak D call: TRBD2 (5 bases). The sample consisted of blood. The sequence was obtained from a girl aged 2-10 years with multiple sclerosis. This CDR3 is CASSYAGYEQYF. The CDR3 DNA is TGTGCCAGCAGTTACGCGGGCTACGAGCAGTACTTC.